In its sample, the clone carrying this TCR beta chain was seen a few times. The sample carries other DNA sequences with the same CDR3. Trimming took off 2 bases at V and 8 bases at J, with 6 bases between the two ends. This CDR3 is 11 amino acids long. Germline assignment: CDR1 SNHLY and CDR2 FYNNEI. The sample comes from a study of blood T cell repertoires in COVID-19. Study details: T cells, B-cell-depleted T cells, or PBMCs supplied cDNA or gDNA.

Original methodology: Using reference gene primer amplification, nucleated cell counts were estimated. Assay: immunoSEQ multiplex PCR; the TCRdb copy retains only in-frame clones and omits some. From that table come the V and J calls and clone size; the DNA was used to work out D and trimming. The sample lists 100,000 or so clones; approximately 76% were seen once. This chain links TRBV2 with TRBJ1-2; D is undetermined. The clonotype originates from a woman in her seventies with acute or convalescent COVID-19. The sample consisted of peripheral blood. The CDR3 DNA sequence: TGTGCCAGCAGTGAATGGGAGGGCTACACCTTC. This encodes CASSEWEGYTF.